The clone carrying this T cell receptor (beta chain) was found a few times. Its antigen remains unidentified. The data are from a study of T cell repertoires in cytomegalovirus infection. About the study: Public signatures in TCR beta pointed to CMV infection and matching HLA type.

This CDR3 is 12 amino acids long. The V gene lost 3 bases and the J gene lost 5 bases, with 6 bases spanning the gap. Per the germline V gene, CDR1 is SGHDT and CDR2 is YYEEEE. General observations from the study: Pooled public TCR beta family frequency picked out CMV carriers with the relevant HLA. The study found HLA-C-restricted CMV-specific TCR beta clonotypes dominating the ex vivo response.

TCRdb itself ran the reads through MiXCR, one entry per CDR3 protein. In the table there are some 400,000 distinct CDR3 sequences, approximately 30% of which are singletons. The chain employs TRBV5-6 and TRBJ2-1, with unresolved D. The sequenced sample was PBMCs. The receptor was derived from a human donor in good health (CMV status not recorded). Some clones in this sample may be carry-over from other donors' samples. In DNA form, the CDR3 reads TGTGCCAGCAGCTGGACGGACAATGAGCAGTTCTTC. This codes for CASSWTDNEQFF.